These 28 T cell receptor beta chains share one sample of origin, sequenced in a study of human thymus T cells. Data came from immunoSEQ multiplex PCR; TCRdb stores just in-frame clones and leaves some out. Of over 35,000 clones listed, about 94% are singletons. The sequencing sample was made of blood. These receptors all come from a boy under two years old with a congenital heart defect but otherwise immunologically healthy.

The chain joins TRBV18 to TRBJ2-3, with 15 nucleotides matching TRBD2. The CDR3 runs 19 residues. Germline CDR1 KGHSH, CDR2 LQKENI. The ends lost 2 bases at V and 0 bases at J; junction bases unmatched: 6. DNA for the CDR3: TGTGCCAGCTCACCAAGCCCGGGACTAGCGGGGGGCAGCACAGATACGCAGTATTTT. As protein: CASSPSPGLAGGSTDTQYF.

The rearrangement joins TRBV28 to TRBJ1-5; no clear D gene. CDR1 and CDR2 from the germline V gene are MDHEN and SYDVKM. The CDR3 loop spans 16 amino acids. Trimming shortened V by 2 bases and J by 7 bases, and 18 bases separated the two germline ends. CDR3 sequence reads: CASSLEMARPEQPQHF. The CDR3 DNA sequence: TGTGCCAGCAGTTTAGAAATGGCCCGGCCAGAGCAGCCCCAGCATTTT.

The CDR3 region is CASSHPTGRLDTQYF. CDR3 coding DNA: TGTGCCAGCAGCCACCCGACAGGGAGATTAGATACGCAGTATTTT. The chain recombines TRBV7-9 with TRBJ2-3; TRBD1 agrees at 7 bases. The V segment lost 5 bases and the J segment 5 bases; nucleotides outside the gene matches: 10. The CDR3 is 15 residues long. Germline V gene lookup returns CDR1 SEHNR and CDR2 FQNEAQ (reference sequence).

The rearrangement uses TRBV28 and TRBJ2-6; D remains unclear. The V gene lost 2 bases and the J gene lost 4 bases, with 3 bases spanning the gap. Germline CDR1 and CDR2: MDHEN and SYDVKM. The CDR3 is made up of 13 amino acids. The CDR3 nucleotides read TGTGCCAGCAGTTTAGTGGGGGCCAACGTCCTGACTTTC. It is translated as CASSLVGANVLTF.

The chain carries TRBV5-1 and TRBJ1-3; 7 bases map to TRBD1. The trim removed 4 bases at V and 2 bases at J, leaving 6 bases unmatched. CDR1 SGHRS and CDR2 YFSETQ come from the germline V gene. This CDR3 contains 15 residues. CDR3 residues: CASSRRQGAGNTIYF. In DNA, the CDR3 is TGCGCCAGCAGCCGACGACAGGGCGCTGGAAACACCATATATTTT.

The CDR3 loop reads CASSQGVTGELFF. The CDR3 nucleotides are TGCGCCAGCAGCCAAGGAGTGACCGGGGAGCTGTTTTTT. The V gene is TRBV4-1, the J gene TRBJ2-2; D not resolved. The CDR3 sequence is 13 residues long. From germline, CDR1 is MGHRA and CDR2 YSYEKL. V lost 1 base, J lost 5 bases, and 5 bases lay in between.

J is TRBJ2-7 and V is TRBV5-1, with D perhaps matching TRBD1 or TRBD2 (6 bases each). This CDR3 is built from 14 residues. Trimming stripped 5 bases from V and 1 base from J, with 13 bases between. The germline V gene has CDR1 SGHRS and CDR2 YFSETQ. In DNA, the CDR3 is TGCGCCAGCAGTGAGGGGGGAGAGTCCTACGAGCAGTACTTC. This sequence encodes CASSEGGESYEQYF.

The J gene is TRBJ2-3, the V gene TRBV9, with 11 nucleotides matching TRBD2. The CDR3 has 16 residues. Germline V lookup: CDR1 SGDLS, CDR2 YYNGEE. J was trimmed by 1 base and V by 4 bases; bases with no gene match: 5. The CDR3 DNA follows: TGTGCCAGCAGCCTTCTACTAGCGGGGGGCACAGATACGCAGTATTTT. Its translation is CASSLLLAGGTDTQYF.

The chain combines TRBV7-3 with TRBJ2-3; unclear D gene. V lost 1 base and J 8 bases, leaving 13 bases between the germline ends. CDR1 and CDR2 from the germline V gene are SGHTA and FQGTGA. The CDR3 is 14 residues long. For the CDR3, the DNA is TGTGCCAGCAGCTTAAAGGCAGGATATAGTACGCAGTATTTT. This gives the protein CASSLKAGYSTQYF.

This chain connects TRBV5-1 to TRBJ2-7, with TRBD1 matching 7 bases. The junction had 7 bases not matched to a gene; V was cut back by 1 base and J by 0 bases. The CDR3 is 16 amino acids. CDR1 is SGHRS and CDR2 is YFSETQ in the germline V gene. CDR3 sequence: CASSLYRDRSSYEQYF. For the CDR3, the DNA is TGCGCCAGCAGCTTGTACCGGGACAGAAGCTCCTACGAGCAGTACTTC.

Written as DNA, the CDR3 is TGTGCCAGCCCGCCCCAGGGAAGGGGCACTGAAGCTTTCTTT. It is translated as CASPPQGRGTEAFF. The chain links TRBV7-9 to TRBJ1-1, with D perhaps TRBD1 (5 bases). CDR3 size: 14 residues. Trimming left V 8 bases short and J 4 bases short, with 17 bases between. Per the germline V gene, CDR1 is SEHNR and CDR2 is FQNEAQ (reference sequence).

V gene TRBV5-6 combines with J gene TRBJ2-7; D gene unclear. Germline assignment: CDR1 SGHDT and CDR2 YYEEEE. This CDR3 comprises 13 residues. The V end lost 1 base, the J end lost 2 bases, and 7 bases lay between the germline ends. CDR3 sequence: CASSLPGTYEQYF. CDR3 coding DNA: TGTGCCAGCAGCTTGCCTGGAACCTACGAGCAGTACTTC. The complete variable domain, with remaining parts taken from reference TRBV5-6 and TRBJ2-7, reads DAGVTQSPTHLIKTRGQQVTLRCSPKSGHDTVSWYQQALGQGPQFIFQYYEEEERQRGNFPDRFSGHQFPNYSSELNVNALLLGDSALYLCASSLPGTYEQYFGPGTRLTVT.

The rearrangement uses TRBV11-3 and TRBJ2-7; D is unresolved. The V end lost 4 bases, the J end lost 0 bases, and 4 bases lay between the germline ends. This CDR3 is 12 amino acids long. Germline assignment: CDR1 SGHNT and CDR2 YENEEA. Here the CDR3 DNA reads TGTGCCAGCAGCTACAACTCCTACGAGCAGTACTTC. This encodes CASSYNSYEQYF.

The J gene is TRBJ2-3, the V gene TRBV7-9; possible D gene TRBD1, 5 bases. CDR1 SEHNR and CDR2 FQNEAQ come from the germline V gene (reference sequence). Deletions cut 3 bases from V and 3 bases from J, with 7 bases between. This CDR3 has 13 amino acids. The CDR3 loop reads CASSLSGTDTQYF. The CDR3 DNA sequence: TGTGCCAGCAGCTTGTCAGGGACAGATACGCAGTATTTT. The whole variable domain, filled in from reference TRBV7-9 and TRBJ2-3, reads DTGVSQNPRHKITKRGQNVTFRCDPISEHNRLYWYRQTLGQGPEFLTYFQNEAQLEKSRLLSDRFSAERPKGSFSTLEIQRTEQGDSAMYLCASSLSGTDTQYFGPGTRLTVL.

The chain uses TRBV6-6 and TRBJ1-5, with 8 bases identical to TRBD1. Germline CDR1 MNHNY, CDR2 SVGAGI (reference sequence). The CDR3 is 14 residues long. V was pared by 6 bases and J by 6 bases, with 7 bases of the junction left unmatched. The CDR3 spells CASSRGPGGQPQHF. CDR3 DNA sequence: TGTGCCAGCAGCAGGGGGCCGGGGGGTCAGCCCCAGCATTTT.

The V gene is TRBV11-2, the J gene TRBJ1-1; D call uncertain. Trimming shortened V by 1 base and J by 5 bases, and 8 bases separated the two germline ends. Looked up from germline, CDR1 is SGHAT and CDR2 is FQNNGV. The CDR3 contains 13 residues. CDR3 loop: CASSLAGVTEAFF. CDR3 DNA: TGTGCCAGCAGCTTAGCCGGGGTTACTGAAGCTTTCTTT.

The sample holds one count of this clone. The chain combines TRBV30 with TRBJ1-1; 9 nucleotides align to TRBD1. The CDR3 has 13 residues. Germline CDR1 GTSNPN, CDR2 SVGIG (reference sequence). The V and J ends lost 8 bases and 4 bases, in that order; junction bases with no gene match: 8. The CDR3 bases are TGTGCCAGAAGGACAGGGGTCGGCACTGAAGCTTTCTTT. Its translation: CARRTGVGTEAFF.

The chain uses TRBV6-5 and TRBJ1-3, with D unclear. The length of the CDR3 is 14 residues. Looked up from germline, CDR1 is MNHEY and CDR2 is SVGAGI. Trimming took off 0 bases at V and 7 bases at J, with 10 bases between the two ends. CDR3 DNA sequence: TGTGCCAGCAGTTACTCCGGGCAGATTAACACCATATATTTT. This sequence encodes CASSYSGQINTIYF.

This sequence joins TRBV9 and TRBJ1-2, with D unclear. Germline CDR1 SGDLS, CDR2 YYNGEE. The CDR3 consists of 14 residues. Trimming pared 2 bases from V and 4 bases from J, leaving 12 bases between. CDR3: CASSVTGESYGYTF. CDR3 nucleotide sequence: TGTGCCAGCAGCGTCACCGGGGAAAGCTATGGCTACACCTTC.

The V and J genes are TRBV9 and TRBJ2-5; 11 bases are a match to TRBD2. CDR1 is SGDLS, CDR2 YYNGEE, per germline. The CDR3 spans 14 residues. Unmatched junction bases numbered 6, after V lost 8 bases and J lost 3 bases. CDR3 in amino acids: CASSLSGGEETQYF. The CDR3 DNA follows: TGTGCCAGTTCCCTTAGCGGGGGGGAAGAGACCCAGTACTTC. The whole variable domain, remainder taken from reference TRBV9 and TRBJ2-5, is DSGVTQTPKHLITATGQRVTLRCSPRSGDLSVYWYQQSLDQGLQFLIQYYNGEERAKGNILERFSAQQFPDLHSELNLSSLELGDSALYFCASSLSGGEETQYFGPGTRLLVL.

As regards this clone: Other DNA sequences of this sample code for an identical CDR3. The rearrangement uses TRBV19 and TRBJ1-2; 7 bases agree with TRBD1. Germline lookup yields CDR1 LNHDA and CDR2 SQIVND (reference sequence). CDR3 length: 13 amino acids. The V and J ends lost 3 bases and 4 bases, in that order; junction bases with no gene match: 2. The CDR3 spells CASSIAGGYGYTF. The CDR3 coding sequence is TGTGCCAGTAGTATCGCAGGGGGCTATGGCTACACCTTC.

The rearrangement uses TRBV19 and TRBJ2-3, with 7 bases matching TRBD1. The CDR3 runs 14 residues. With 3 bases clipped from V and 1 base from J, the junction kept 1 base outside the gene matches. Germline CDR1 is LNHDA and CDR2 is SQIVND (reference sequence). CDR3 DNA sequence: TGTGCCAGTAGTATCACAGGGGGCACAGATACGCAGTATTTT. Its translation: CASSITGGTDTQYF.

The rearrangement joins TRBV28 to TRBJ1-6; perhaps TRBD1 as D (5 bases). Deletions cut 6 bases from V and 15 bases from J, with 6 bases between. CDR1 and CDR2 from the germline V gene are MDHEN and SYDVKM. The CDR3 is made up of 9 amino acids. As DNA, the CDR3 is TGTGCCAGCAGGCAGGGCCTCCACTTT. It translates to CASRQGLHF.

The chain carries TRBV6-6 and TRBJ2-4; 7 bases fit TRBD2. The CDR3 length is 15 residues. The V gene's germline CDR1 is MNHNY and CDR2 SVGAGI (reference sequence). The V segment lost 6 bases and the J segment 0 bases; nucleotides outside the gene matches: 5. CDR3 region: CASRGPGGAKNIQYF. As DNA, the CDR3 is TGTGCCAGCAGGGGCCCGGGGGGAGCCAAAAACATTCAGTACTTC.

The chain links TRBV30 to TRBJ2-1; 10 nucleotides agree with TRBD1. The V gene's germline CDR1 is GTSNPN and CDR2 SVGIG (reference sequence). The CDR3 length is 14 residues. Trimming took 1 base from V and 4 from J; bases not matched to a gene: 1. CDR3 residues: CAWSGGQGYNEQFF. Written as DNA, the CDR3 is TGTGCCTGGAGTGGGGGACAGGGGTACAATGAGCAGTTCTTC.

The CDR3 nucleotides are TGTGCCAGCAGCTTGGCCGGAGGGGGCGGTCAGCCCCAGCATTTT. Encoded protein: CASSLAGGGGQPQHF. V usage is TRBV5-5 and J usage is TRBJ1-5, with 7 bases identical to TRBD1. Germline V gene sequence: CDR1 SGHKS, CDR2 YYEKEE (reference sequence). The CDR3 is made up of 15 amino acids. V lost 0 bases and J lost 6; bases outside the gene matches: 6. Variable domain in full (rest from reference TRBV5-5 and TRBJ1-5): DAGVTQSPTHLIKTRGQQVTLRCSPISGHKSVSWYQQVLGQGPQFIFQYYEKEERGRGNFPDRFSARQFPNYSSELNVNALLLGDSALYLCASSLAGGGGQPQHFGDGTRLSIL.

This clone has a single count. The chain recombines TRBV9 with TRBJ2-3; D possibly corresponds to TRBD2 (7 bases). V was trimmed by 7 bases and J by 1 base, leaving 13 bases between them. Germline V gene sequence: CDR1 SGDLS, CDR2 YYNGEE. The CDR3 extends over 14 amino acids. CDR3 in DNA: TGTGCCAGCCGTGGGGGGGCCGGCACAGATACGCAGTATTTT. It codes for CASRGGAGTDTQYF. Together with reference TRBV9 and TRBJ2-3, the CDR3 gives the full variable domain: DSGVTQTPKHLITATGQRVTLRCSPRSGDLSVYWYQQSLDQGLQFLIQYYNGEERAKGNILERFSAQQFPDLHSELNLSSLELGDSALYFCASRGGAGTDTQYFGPGTRLTVL.

The V and J genes are TRBV5-5 and TRBJ1-6; D remains unclear. V lost 3 bases to trimming and J lost 7 bases, with 5 bases between them. CDR3 size: 12 residues. Germline CDR1 is SGHKS and CDR2 is YYEKEE (reference sequence). CDR3 sequence: CASSSGNSPLHF. Written as DNA, the CDR3 is TGTGCCAGCAGCTCTGGGAATTCACCCCTCCACTTT.